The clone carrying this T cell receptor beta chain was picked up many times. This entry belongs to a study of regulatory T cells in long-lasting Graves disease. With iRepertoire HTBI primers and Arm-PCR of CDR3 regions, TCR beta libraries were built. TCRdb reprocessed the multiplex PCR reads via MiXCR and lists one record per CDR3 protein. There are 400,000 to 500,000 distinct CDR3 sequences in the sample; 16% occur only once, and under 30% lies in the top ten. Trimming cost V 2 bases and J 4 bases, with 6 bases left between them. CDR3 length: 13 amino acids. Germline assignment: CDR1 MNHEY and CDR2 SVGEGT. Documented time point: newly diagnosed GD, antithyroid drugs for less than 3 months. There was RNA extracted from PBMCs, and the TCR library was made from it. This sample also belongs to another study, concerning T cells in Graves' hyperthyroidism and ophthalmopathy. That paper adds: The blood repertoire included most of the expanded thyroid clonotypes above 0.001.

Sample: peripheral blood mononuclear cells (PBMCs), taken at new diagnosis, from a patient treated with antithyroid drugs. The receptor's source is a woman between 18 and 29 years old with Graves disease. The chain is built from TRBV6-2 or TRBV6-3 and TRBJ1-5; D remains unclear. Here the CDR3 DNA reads TGTGCCAGCAGTTACACAGAGAATCAGCCCCAGCATTTT. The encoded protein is CASSYTENQPQHF.